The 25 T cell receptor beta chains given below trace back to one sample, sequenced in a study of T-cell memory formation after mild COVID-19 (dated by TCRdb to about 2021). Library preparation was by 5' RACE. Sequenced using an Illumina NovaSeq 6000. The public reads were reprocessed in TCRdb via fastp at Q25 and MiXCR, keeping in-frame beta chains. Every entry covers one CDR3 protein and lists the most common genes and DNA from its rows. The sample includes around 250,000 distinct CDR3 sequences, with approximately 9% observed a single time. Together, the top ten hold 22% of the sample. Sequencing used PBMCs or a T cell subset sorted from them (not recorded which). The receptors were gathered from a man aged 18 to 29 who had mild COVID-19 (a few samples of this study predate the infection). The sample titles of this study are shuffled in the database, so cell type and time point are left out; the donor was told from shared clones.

The DNA for the CDR3 is TGTGCCAGCAGTGGGGAAACAGGGCGGCGGGCAGAGACCCAGTACTTC. Protein product: CASSGETGRRAETQYF. The chain carries TRBV28 and TRBJ2-5; a weak D match, TRBD1 (6 bases). Germline loops: CDR1 MDHEN, CDR2 SYDVKM. V was clipped by 5 bases and J by 4 bases, with 20 bases between them. The CDR3 spans 16 residues.

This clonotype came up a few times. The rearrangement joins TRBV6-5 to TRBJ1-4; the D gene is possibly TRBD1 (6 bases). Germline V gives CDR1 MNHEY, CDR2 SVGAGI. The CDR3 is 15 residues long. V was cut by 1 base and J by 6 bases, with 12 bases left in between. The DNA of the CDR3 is TGTGCCAGCAGTTACTACGGACGGACAGATGAAAAACTGTTTTTT. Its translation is CASSYYGRTDEKLFF.

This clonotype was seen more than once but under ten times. The CDR3 reads CASSYAFSQGQNSPLHF. Here the CDR3 DNA reads TGTGCCAGCAGTTACGCCTTTTCTCAGGGGCAAAATTCACCCCTCCACTTT. J is TRBJ1-6 and V is TRBV6-5; the D gene is possibly TRBD1 (6 bases). Looked up from germline, CDR1 is MNHEY and CDR2 is SVGAGI. This CDR3 is 17 amino acids long. The V end lost 2 bases, the J end lost 7 bases, and 18 bases lay between the germline ends.

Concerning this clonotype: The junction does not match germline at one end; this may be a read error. The CDR3 DNA reads TGTGCCAGCAGCCCAGGTTCACCAGGAAACACCGTATATTTT. As protein: CASSPGSPGNTVYF. This rearrangement joins TRBV7-2 to TRBJ1-3, with D uncertain. Germline loops: CDR1 SGHTA, CDR2 FQGNSA. The CDR3 runs to 14 residues.

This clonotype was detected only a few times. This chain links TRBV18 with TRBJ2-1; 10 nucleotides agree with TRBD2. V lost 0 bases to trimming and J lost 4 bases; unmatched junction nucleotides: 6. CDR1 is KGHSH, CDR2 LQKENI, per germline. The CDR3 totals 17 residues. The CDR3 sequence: CASSPPSLAGGYNEQFF. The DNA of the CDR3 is TGTGCCAGCTCACCACCCAGTTTAGCGGGGGGTTACAATGAGCAGTTCTTC.

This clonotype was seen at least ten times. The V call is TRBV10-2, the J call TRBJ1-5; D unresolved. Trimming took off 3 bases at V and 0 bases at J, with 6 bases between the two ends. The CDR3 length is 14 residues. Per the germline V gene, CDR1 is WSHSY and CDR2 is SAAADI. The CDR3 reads CASSDSHSNQPQHF. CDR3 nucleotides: TGCGCCAGCAGTGACAGTCATAGCAATCAGCCCCAGCATTTT.

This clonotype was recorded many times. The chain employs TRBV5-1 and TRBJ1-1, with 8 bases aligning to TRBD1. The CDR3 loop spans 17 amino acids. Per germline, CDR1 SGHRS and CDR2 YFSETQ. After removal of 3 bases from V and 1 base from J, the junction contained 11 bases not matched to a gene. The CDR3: CASSYGQGLVRNTEAFF. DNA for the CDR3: TGCGCCAGCAGCTACGGACAGGGACTCGTTCGGAACACTGAAGCTTTCTTT.

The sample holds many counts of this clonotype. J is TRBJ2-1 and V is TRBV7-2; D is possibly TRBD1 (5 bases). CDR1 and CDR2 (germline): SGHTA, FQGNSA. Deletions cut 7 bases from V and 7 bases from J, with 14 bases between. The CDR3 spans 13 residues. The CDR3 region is CASTPTPGNEQFF. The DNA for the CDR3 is TGTGCCAGCACCCCAACCCCAGGGAATGAGCAGTTCTTC.

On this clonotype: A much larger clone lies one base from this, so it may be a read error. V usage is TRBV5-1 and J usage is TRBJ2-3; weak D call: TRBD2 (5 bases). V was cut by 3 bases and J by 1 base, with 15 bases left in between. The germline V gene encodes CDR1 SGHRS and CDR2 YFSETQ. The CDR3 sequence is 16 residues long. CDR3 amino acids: CASSYGRADRTDTQYF. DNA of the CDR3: TGCGCCAGCAGCTACGGACGAGCGGATCGCACAGATACGCAGTATTTT.

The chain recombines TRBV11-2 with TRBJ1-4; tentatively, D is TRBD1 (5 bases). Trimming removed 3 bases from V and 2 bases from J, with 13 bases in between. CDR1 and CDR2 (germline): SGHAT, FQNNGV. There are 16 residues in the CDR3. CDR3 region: CASSLHNRGTNEKLFF. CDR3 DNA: TGTGCCAGCAGCTTGCACAATCGGGGGACTAATGAAAAACTGTTTTTT.

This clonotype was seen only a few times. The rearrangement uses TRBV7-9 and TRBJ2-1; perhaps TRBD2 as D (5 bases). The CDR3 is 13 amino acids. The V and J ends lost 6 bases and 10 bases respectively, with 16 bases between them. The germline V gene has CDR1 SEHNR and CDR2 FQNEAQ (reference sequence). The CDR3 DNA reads TGTGCCAGCAGGAATATGCGGGTCATGGAGCAGTTCTTC. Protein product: CASRNMRVMEQFF. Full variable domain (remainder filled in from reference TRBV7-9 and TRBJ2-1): DTGVSQNPRHKITKRGQNVTFRCDPISEHNRLYWYRQTLGQGPEFLTYFQNEAQLEKSRLLSDRFSAERPKGSFSTLEIQRTEQGDSAMYLCASRNMRVMEQFFGPGTRLTVL.

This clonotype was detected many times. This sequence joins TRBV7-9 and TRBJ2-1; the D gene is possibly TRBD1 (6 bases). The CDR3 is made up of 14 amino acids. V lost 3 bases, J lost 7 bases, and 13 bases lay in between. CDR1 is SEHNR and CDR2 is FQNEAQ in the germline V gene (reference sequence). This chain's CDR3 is CASSFAPGVNEQFF. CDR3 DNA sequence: TGTGCCAGCAGCTTCGCCCCAGGGGTAAATGAGCAGTTCTTC.

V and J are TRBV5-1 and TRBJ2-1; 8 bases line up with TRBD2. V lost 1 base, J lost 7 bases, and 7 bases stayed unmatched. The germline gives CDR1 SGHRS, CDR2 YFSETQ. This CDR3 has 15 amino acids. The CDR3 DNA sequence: TGCGCCAGCAGCTTGTTGCGGGGGGCCTGGAATGAGCAGTTCTTC. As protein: CASSLLRGAWNEQFF.

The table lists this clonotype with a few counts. As DNA, the CDR3 is TGCGCCAGCAGCCAATCCATGACAGGGGTTTGGCGGAAAGAGACCCAGTACTTC. It is translated as CASSQSMTGVWRKETQYF. The J gene is TRBJ2-5, the V gene TRBV4-3, with 8 bases aligning to TRBD1. From germline, CDR1 is LGHNA and CDR2 YSLEER. V shed 2 bases and J 3 bases; nucleotides not matched to a gene: 14. The CDR3 is made up of 18 amino acids.

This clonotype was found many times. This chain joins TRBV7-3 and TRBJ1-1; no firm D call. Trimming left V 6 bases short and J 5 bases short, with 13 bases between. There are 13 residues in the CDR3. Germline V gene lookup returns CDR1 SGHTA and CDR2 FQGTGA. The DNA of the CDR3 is TGTGCCAGCAGTTCCGGTGGGTTGACTGAAGCTTTCTTT. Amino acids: CASSSGGLTEAFF. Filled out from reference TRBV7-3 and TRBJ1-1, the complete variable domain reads GAGVSQTPSNKVTEKGKYVELRCDPISGHTALYWYRQSLGQGPEFLIYFQGTGAADDSGLPNDRFFAVRPEGSVSTLKIQRTERGDSAVYLCASSSGGLTEAFFGQGTRLTVV.

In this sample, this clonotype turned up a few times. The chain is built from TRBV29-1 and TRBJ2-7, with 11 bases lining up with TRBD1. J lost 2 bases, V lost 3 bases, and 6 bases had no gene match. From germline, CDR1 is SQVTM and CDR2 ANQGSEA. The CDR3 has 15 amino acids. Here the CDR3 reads CSVDPGQGVPYEQYF. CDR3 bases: TGCAGCGTTGATCCGGGACAGGGGGTACCCTACGAGCAGTACTTC.

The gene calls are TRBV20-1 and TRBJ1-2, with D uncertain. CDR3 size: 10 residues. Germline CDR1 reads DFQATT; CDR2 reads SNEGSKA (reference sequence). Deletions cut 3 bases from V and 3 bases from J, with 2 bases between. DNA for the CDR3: TGCAGTGCTAGTTACTATGGCTACACCTTC. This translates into CSASYYGYTF.

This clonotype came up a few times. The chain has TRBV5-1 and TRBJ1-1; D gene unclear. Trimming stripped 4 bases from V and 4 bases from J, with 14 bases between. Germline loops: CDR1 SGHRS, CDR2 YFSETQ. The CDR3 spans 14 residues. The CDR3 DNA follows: TGCGCCAGCAGCCTTAGTTCCCGGGGCACTGAAGCTTTCTTT. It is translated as CASSLSSRGTEAFF.

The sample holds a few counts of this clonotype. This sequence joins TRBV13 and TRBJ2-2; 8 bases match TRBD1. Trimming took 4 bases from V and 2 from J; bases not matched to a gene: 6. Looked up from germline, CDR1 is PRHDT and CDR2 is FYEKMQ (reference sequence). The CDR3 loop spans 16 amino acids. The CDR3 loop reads CASSSRPGGNTGELFF. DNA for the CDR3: TGTGCCAGCAGCTCGCGACCAGGGGGCAACACCGGGGAGCTGTTTTTT. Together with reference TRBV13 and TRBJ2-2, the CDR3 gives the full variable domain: AAGVIQSPRHLIKEKRETATLKCYPIPRHDTVYWYQQGPGQDPQFLISFYEKMQSDKGSIPDRFSAQQFSDYHSELNMSSLELGDSALYFCASSSRPGGNTGELFFGEGSRLTVL.

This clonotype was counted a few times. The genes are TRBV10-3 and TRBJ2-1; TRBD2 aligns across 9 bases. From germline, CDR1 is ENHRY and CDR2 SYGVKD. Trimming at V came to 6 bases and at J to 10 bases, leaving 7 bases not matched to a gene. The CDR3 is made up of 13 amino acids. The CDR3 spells CAIRGTSLEEQFF. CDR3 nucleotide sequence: TGTGCCATCAGGGGGACTAGCTTGGAGGAGCAGTTCTTC.

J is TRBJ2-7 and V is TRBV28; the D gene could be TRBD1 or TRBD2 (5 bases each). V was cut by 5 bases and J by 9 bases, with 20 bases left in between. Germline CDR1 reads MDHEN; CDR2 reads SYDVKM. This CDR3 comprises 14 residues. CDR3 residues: CASSPIRGRVAQYV. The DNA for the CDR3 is TGTGCCAGCAGTCCTATCCGGGGACGGGTTGCGCAGTACGTC.

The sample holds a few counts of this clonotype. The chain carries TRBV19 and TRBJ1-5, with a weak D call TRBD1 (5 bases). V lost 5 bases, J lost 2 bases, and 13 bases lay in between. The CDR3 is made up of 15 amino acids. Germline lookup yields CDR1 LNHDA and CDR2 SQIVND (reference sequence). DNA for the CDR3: TGTGCCAGTAGTGCGTTCAGGGTAGGCAATCAGCCCCAGCATTTT. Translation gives CASSAFRVGNQPQHF.

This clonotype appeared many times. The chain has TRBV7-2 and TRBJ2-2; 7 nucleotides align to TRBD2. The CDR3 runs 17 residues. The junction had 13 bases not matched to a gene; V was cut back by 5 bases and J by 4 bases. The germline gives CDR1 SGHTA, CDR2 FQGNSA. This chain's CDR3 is CASSGYRASGRTGELFF. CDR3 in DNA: TGTGCCAGCAGCGGATACCGGGCTAGCGGTCGCACCGGGGAGCTGTTTTTT.

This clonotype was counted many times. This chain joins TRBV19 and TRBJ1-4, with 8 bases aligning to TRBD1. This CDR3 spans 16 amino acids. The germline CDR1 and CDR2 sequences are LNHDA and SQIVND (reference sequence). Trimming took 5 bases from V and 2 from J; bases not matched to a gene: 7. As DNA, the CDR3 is TGTGCCAGTAGTGGGACAGGAGCCGCGACTAATGAAAAACTGTTTTTT. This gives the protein CASSGTGAATNEKLFF.

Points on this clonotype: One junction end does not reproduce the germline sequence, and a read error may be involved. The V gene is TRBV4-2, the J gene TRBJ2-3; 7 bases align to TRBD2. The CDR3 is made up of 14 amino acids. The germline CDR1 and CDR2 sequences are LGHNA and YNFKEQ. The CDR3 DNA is TGTGCCAGCAGCCAAGATGTGACGAGGACTAGGTTGTGTTTT. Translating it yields CASSQDVTRTRLCF.